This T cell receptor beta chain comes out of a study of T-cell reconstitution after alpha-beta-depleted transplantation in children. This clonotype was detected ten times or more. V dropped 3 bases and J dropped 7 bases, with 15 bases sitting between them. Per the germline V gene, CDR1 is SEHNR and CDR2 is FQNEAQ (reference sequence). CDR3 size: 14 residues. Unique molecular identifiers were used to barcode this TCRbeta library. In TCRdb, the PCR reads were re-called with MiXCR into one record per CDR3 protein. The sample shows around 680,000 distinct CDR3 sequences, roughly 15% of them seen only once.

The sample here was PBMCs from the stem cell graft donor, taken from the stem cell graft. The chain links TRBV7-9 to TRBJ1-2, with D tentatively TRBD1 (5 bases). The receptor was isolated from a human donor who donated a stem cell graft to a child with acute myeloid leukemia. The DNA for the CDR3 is TGTGCCAGCAGCTTTCACACGGGGCACGGTGGCTACACCTTC. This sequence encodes CASSFHTGHGGYTF. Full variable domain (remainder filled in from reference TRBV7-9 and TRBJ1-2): DTGVSQNPRHKITKRGQNVTFRCDPISEHNRLYWYRQTLGQGPEFLTYFQNEAQLEKSRLLSDRFSAERPKGSFSTLEIQRTEQGDSAMYLCASSFHTGHGGYTFGSGTRLTVV.